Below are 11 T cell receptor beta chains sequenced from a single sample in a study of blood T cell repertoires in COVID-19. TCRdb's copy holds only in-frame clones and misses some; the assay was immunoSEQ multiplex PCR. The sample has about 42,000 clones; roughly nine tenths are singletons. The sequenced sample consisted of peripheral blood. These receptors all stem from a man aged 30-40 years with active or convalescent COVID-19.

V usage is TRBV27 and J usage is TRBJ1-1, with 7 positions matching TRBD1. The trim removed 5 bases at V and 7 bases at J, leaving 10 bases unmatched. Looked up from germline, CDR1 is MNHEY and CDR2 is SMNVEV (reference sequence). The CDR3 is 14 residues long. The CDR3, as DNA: TGTGCCAGCAGTCCTCGACAGGGAAATATTGAAGCTTTCTTT. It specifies CASSPRQGNIEAFF.

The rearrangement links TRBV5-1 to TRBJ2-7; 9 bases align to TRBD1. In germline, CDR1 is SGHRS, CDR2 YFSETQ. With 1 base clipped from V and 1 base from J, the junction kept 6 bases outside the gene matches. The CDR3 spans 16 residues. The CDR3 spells CASSLSVQGASYEQYF. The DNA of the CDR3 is TGCGCCAGCAGCTTGAGTGTACAGGGGGCGTCCTACGAGCAGTACTTC. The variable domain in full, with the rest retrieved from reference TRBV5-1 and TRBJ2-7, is KAGVTQTPRYLIKTRGQQVTLSCSPISGHRSVSWYQQTPGQGLQFLFEYFSETQRNKGNFPGRFSGRQFSNSRSEMNVSTLELGDSALYLCASSLSVQGASYEQYFGPGTRLTVT.

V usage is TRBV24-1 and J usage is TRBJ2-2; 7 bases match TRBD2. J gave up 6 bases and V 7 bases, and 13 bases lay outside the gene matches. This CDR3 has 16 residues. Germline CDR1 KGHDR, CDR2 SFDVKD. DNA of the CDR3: TGTGCCACCAGGGACCCCGTGGGAGGGGACGCCGGGGAGCTGTTTTTT. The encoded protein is CATRDPVGGDAGELFF.

The CDR3 nucleotides read TGTGCCAGCAGTTCCAGGGACACATTGACGAACACTGAAGCTTTCTTT. Translation: CASSSRDTLTNTEAFF. V usage is TRBV7-6 and J usage is TRBJ1-1; weak D call: TRBD1 (6 bases). The CDR3 loop spans 16 amino acids. Germline V gene sequence: CDR1 SGHVS, CDR2 FNYEAQ. V lost 6 bases and J lost 1, with 18 bases in between. Based on the CDR3 plus reference TRBV7-6 and TRBJ1-1, the full variable domain is GAGVSQSPRYKVTKRGQDVALRCDPISGHVSLYWYRQALGQGPEFLTYFNYEAQQDKSGLPNDRFSAERPEGSISTLTIQRTEQRDSAMYRCASSSRDTLTNTEAFFGQGTRLTVV.

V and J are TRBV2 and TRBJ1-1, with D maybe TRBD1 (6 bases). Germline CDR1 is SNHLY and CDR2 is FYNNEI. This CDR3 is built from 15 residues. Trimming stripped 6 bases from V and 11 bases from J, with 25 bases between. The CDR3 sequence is CASRRKTGTPVGAFF. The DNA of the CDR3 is TGTGCCAGCAGGCGGAAAACAGGGACCCCAGTTGGGGCTTTCTTT.

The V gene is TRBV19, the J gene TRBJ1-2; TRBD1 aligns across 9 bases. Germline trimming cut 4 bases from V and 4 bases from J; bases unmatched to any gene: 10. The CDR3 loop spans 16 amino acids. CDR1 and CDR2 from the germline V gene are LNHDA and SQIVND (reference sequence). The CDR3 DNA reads TGTGCCAGTAGTACCTCCAAAGACAGGGGGATCTATGGCTACACCTTC. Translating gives CASSTSKDRGIYGYTF.

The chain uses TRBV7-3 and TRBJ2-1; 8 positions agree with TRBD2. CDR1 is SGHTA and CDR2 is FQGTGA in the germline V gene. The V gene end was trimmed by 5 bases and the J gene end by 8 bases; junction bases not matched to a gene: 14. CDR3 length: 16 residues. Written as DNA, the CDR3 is TGTGCCAGCAGCCCACAGGGTAGCGGGATAGCGGATGAGCAGTTCTTC. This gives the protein CASSPQGSGIADEQFF. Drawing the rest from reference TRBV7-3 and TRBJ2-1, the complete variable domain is GAGVSQTPSNKVTEKGKYVELRCDPISGHTALYWYRQSLGQGPEFLIYFQGTGAADDSGLPNDRFFAVRPEGSVSTLKIQRTERGDSAVYLCASSPQGSGIADEQFFGPGTRLTVL.

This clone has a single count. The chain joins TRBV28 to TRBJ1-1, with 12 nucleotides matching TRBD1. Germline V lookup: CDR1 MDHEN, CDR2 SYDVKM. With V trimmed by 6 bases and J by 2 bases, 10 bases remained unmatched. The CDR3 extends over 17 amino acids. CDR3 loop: CASRPSGTGGKNTEAFF. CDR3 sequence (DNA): TGTGCCAGCAGACCCTCCGGGACAGGGGGCAAAAACACTGAAGCTTTCTTT.

CDR3 sequence (DNA): TGTGCCAGCAGCCGAGGACAGGGAATTTTAGTAGATACGCAGTATTTT. It specifies CASSRGQGILVDTQYF. V usage is TRBV5-8 and J usage is TRBJ2-3; 8 nucleotides match TRBD1. The junction had 12 bases not matched to a gene; V was cut back by 4 bases and J by 5 bases. The V gene's germline CDR1 is SGHTS and CDR2 YDEGEE. The CDR3 sequence is 16 residues long.

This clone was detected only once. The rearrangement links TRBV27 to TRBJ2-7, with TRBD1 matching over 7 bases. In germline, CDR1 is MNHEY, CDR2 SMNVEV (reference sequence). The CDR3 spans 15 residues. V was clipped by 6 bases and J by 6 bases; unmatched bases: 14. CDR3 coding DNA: TGTGCCAGCAGCCGGACAGGAAACCTCTTTGGCGAGCAGTACGTC. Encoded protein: CASSRTGNLFGEQYV.

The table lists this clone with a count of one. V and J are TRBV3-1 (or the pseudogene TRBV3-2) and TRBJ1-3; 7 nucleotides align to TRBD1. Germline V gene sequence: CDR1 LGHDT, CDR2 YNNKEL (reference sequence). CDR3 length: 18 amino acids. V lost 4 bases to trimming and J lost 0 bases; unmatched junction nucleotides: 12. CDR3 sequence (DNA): TGTGCCAGCAGCCTCCTCAACTACAGGGGAGGCTCTGGAAACACCATATATTTT. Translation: CASSLLNYRGGSGNTIYF.